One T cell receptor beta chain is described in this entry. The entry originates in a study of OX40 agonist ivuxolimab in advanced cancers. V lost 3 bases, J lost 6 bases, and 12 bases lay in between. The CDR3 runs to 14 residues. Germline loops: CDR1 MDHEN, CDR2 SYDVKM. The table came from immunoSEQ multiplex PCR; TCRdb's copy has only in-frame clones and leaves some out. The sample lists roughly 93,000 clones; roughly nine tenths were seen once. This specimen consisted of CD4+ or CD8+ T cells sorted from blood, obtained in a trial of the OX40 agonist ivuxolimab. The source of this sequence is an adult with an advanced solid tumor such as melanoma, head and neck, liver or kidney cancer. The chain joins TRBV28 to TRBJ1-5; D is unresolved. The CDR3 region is CASSFSSMGQPQHF. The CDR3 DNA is TGTGCCAGCAGTTTCTCCTCAATGGGTCAGCCCCAGCATTTT.